Included here is one T cell receptor (beta chain) sequence, with context. No antigen is known for it. These data are taken from a study of T cells in Graves' hyperthyroidism and ophthalmopathy. Findings and caveats of the study: The blood repertoire included most of the expanded thyroid clonotypes above 0.001.

Hyperthyroidism was newly diagnosed in patients aged 18 to 65 (duration under 2 months). Clinical symptoms, serum thyroxine and TRAb, thyroid ultrasound and orbital computed tomography were used for the diagnoses. Trimming pared 4 bases from V and 0 bases from J, leaving 13 bases between. Germline V CDR1 and CDR2: LGHNA, YSLEER. The CDR3 consists of 15 residues. TCR beta CDR3 sequences were amplified from RNA transcripts. The study used the HTBI primer set for a first-round RT-PCR of the TCR CDR3. TCRdb reprocessed the multiplex PCR reads with MiXCR, giving one entry per CDR3 protein. The sample shows 800,000 or so distinct CDR3 sequences, about two fifths of them seen only once.

The sample consisted of blood. This clonotype originated in a man between 18 and 29 years old with Graves' hyperthyroidism. The J gene is TRBJ2-7, the V gene TRBV4-3; D unresolved. CDR3 protein: CASSPSPHSSYEQYF. The CDR3 bases are TGCGCCAGCAGCCCATCGCCGCACAGCTCCTACGAGCAGTACTTC.